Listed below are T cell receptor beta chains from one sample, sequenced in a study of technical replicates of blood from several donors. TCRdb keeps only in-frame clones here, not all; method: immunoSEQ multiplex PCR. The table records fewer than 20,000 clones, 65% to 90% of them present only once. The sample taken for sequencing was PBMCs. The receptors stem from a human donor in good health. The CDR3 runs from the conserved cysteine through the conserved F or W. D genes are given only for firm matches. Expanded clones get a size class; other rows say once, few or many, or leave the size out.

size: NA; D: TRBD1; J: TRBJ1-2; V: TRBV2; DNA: TGTGCCAGCAGGGGGACAGTTCCTAATGGCTACACCTTC; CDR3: CASRGTVPNGYTF
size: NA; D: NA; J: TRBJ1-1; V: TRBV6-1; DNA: TGTGCCAGCAGCCTCGGGGTAGTCGACGCTTTCTTT; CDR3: CASSLGVVDAFF
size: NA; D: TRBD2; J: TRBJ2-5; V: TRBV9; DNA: TGTGCCAGCAGCGTAGGGCTAGCGGAGTCCCAAGAGACCCAGTACTTC; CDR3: CASSVGLAESQETQYF
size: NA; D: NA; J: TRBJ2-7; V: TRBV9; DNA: TGTGCCAGCAGCGTTGCGGCCTCCTCCTACGAGCAGTACTTC; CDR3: CASSVAASSYEQYF
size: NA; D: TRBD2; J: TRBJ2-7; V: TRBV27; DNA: TGTGCCAGCAGTTTCCACGGGACTAGCGGGTCCTACGAGCAGTACTTC; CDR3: CASSFHGTSGSYEQYF
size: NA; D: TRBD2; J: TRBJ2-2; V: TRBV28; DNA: TGTGCCAGCAGTACGGGCGGGGGGGCGCCCGCCGGGGAGCTGTTTTTT; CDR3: CASSTGGGAPAGELFF
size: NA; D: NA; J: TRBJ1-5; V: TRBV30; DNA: TGTGCCTGGAGTGTACGATGGGGCCTTCAGCCCCAGCATTTT; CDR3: CAWSVRWGLQPQHF
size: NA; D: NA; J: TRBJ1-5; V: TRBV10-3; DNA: TGTGCCATCAGTGACCCCACAGCCAATCAGCCCCAGCATTTT; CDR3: CAISDPTANQPQHF
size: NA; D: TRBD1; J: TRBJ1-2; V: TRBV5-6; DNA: TGTGCCAGCAGTCCCGACAGGGGACAAACCTATGGCTACACCTTC; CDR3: CASSPDRGQTYGYTF
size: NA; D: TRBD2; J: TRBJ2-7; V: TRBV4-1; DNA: TGCGCCAGCAGCCACCCCTCCGGGGGGAGGCCTGGCTCCTACGAGCAGTACTTC; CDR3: CASSHPSGGRPGSYEQYF
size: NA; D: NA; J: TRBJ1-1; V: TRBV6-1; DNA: TGTGCCAGCAGTGGAGGACAGCTAGTGAACACTGAAGCTTTCTTT; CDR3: CASSGGQLVNTEAFF
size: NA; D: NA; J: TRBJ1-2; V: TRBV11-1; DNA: TGTGCCAGCAGCTTATCCGGACAGCCCCGCTATGGCTACACCTTC; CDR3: CASSLSGQPRYGYTF
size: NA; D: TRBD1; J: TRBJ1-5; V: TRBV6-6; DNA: TGTGCCAGCAGAGACCTGACAGGGTCGGATCAGCCCCAGCATTTT; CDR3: CASRDLTGSDQPQHF
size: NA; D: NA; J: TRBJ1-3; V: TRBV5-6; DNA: TGTGCCAGCAGCTTCGGGGGGACTACTGGAAACACCATATATTTT; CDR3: CASSFGGTTGNTIYF
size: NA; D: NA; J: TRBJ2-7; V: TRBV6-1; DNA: TGTGCCAGCAGTGAACACAGAACCTACGAGCAGTACTTC; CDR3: CASSEHRTYEQYF
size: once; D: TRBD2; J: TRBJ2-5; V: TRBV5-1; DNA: TGCGCCAGCAGCTTGGTTCAAGGTAGCGGGAGGGAAGAGACCCAGTACTTC; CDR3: CASSLVQGSGREETQYF
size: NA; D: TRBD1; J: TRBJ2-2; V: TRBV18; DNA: TGTGCCAGCTCACCACCCCCGGACAGGGGGACCGGGGAGCTGTTTTTT; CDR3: CASSPPPDRGTGELFF
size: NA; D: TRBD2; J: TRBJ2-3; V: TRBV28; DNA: TGTGCCAGCAGTTTAGGAGCGGGAGTAGATACGCAGTATTTT; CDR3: CASSLGAGVDTQYF
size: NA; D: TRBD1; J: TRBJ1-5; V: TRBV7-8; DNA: TGTGCCAGCAGCTTAGACGGGACAGCTAATCAGCCCCAGCATTTT; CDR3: CASSLDGTANQPQHF
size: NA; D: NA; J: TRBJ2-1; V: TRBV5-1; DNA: TGCGCCAGCAGCTTATTGCTTGGCGGTAGGAATGAGCAGTTCTTC; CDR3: CASSLLLGGRNEQFF
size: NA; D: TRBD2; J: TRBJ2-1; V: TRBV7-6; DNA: TGTGCCAGCAGCTTCGGCACTAGCGGGGTCTACAATGAGCAGTTCTTC; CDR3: CASSFGTSGVYNEQFF
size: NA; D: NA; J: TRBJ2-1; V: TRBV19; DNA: TGTGCCAGTAGAACGCTTCTAGGAAGTATCAATGAGCAGTTCTTC; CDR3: CASRTLLGSINEQFF
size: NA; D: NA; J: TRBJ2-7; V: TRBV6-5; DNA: TGTGCCAGCAGTTACGCGACGGGGAACTACGAGCAGTACTTC; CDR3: CASSYATGNYEQYF
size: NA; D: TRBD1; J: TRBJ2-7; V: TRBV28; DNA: TGTGCCAGCAGTGCCGGGGACAGGGAAGAGGTCTACGAGCAGTACTTC; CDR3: CASSAGDREEVYEQYF
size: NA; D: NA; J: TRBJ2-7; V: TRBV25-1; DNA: TGTGCCAGCAGTGAGCTGGGTGCGGACGAGCAGTACTTC; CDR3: CASSELGADEQYF
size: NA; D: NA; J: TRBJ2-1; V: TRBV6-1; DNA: TGTGCCAGCAGTGCCGTGGGGGGTTTCTACAATGAGCAGTTCTTC; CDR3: CASSAVGGFYNEQFF
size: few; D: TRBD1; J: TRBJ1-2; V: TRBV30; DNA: TGTGCCTGGAATCCGGGACAGGGGTATGGCTACACCTTC; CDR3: CAWNPGQGYGYTF
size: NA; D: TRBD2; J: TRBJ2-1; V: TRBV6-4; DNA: TGTGCCAGCAGTGACTCCCCTGCGGGAGCCTTGGATGAGCAGTTCTTC; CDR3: CASSDSPAGALDEQFF
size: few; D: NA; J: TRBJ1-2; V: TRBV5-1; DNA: TGCGCCAGCAGCAACCCTTCGGCAGGGCAGGAAGTCGTCTACACCTTC; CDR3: CASSNPSAGQEVVYTF
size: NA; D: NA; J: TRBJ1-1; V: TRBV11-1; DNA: TGTGCCAGCACCACGAGGTGGGGAGGCCTGAACACTGAAGCTTTCTTT; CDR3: CASTTRWGGLNTEAFF
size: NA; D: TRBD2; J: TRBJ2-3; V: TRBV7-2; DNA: TGTGCCAGCCTTTTACTAGCGGGCACCATCCCCGAGGGAGATACGCAGTATTTT; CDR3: CASLLLAGTIPEGDTQYF
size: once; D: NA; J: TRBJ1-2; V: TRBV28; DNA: TGTGCCAGCAGAGTTGGGCAATACTATGGCTACACCTTC; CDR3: CASRVGQYYGYTF
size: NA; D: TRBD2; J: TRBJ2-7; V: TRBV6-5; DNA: TGTGCCAGCAGTTACTCGGCGGGGCGGGAGGACGAGCAGTACTTC; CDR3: CASSYSAGREDEQYF
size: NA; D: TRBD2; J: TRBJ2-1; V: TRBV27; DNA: TGTGCCAGCAGTTTCCCGGGACTAGCTCACGAGCAGTTCTTC; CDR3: CASSFPGLAHEQFF
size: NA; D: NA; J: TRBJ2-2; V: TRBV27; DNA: TGTGCCAGCTCCTACGAGACGAACACCGGGGAGCTGTTTTTT; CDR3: CASSYETNTGELFF
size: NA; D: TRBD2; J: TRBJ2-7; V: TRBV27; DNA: TGTGCCAGCAGGTTAGCGGGAGGGTCCCACGAGCAGTACTTC; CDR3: CASRLAGGSHEQYF
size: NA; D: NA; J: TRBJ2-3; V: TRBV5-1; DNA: TGCGCCAGCAGCTCCCAGGGGTTTAACACAGATACGCAGTATTTT; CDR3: CASSSQGFNTDTQYF
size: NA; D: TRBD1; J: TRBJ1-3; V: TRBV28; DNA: TGTGCCAGCAGTCTCTCCCAGGGGGCTTTTGGAAACACCATATATTTT; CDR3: CASSLSQGAFGNTIYF
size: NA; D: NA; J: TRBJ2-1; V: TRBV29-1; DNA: TGCAGCGTTGAGGGGGCTAGTAGTGAGCAGTTCTTC; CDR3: CSVEGASSEQFF
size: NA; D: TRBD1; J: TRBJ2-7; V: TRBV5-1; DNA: TGCGCCAGCAGCTCGGCCCCCCCGGGACAGATATCTTCTAGCGAGCAGTACTTC; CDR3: CASSSAPPGQISSSEQYF
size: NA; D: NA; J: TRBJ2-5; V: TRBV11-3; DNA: TGTGCAAAAGAGGGGGGAGGGCCGAAAGAGACCCAGTACTTC; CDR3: CAKEGGGPKETQYF
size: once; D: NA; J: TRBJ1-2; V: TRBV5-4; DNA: TGTGCCAGCAGCTTGCGGGGAGGGGTCCTAGATGGCTACACCTTC; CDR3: CASSLRGGVLDGYTF
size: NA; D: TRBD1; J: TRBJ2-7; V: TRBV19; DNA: TGTGCCAGTAGTATAGGACAGGGGCCCGCCTACGAGCAGTACTTC; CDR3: CASSIGQGPAYEQYF
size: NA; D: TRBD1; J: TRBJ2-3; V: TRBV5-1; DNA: TGCGCCAGCAGCTCCGGACAGGGTGGGTCCACAGATACGCAGTATTTT; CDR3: CASSSGQGGSTDTQYF
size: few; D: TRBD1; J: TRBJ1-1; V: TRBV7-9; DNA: TGTGCCAGCAGTCTACAGGGGTCAGGCTGGGCGAACACTGAAGCTTTCTTT; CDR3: CASSLQGSGWANTEAFF
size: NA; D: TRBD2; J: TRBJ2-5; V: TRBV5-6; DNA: TGTGCCAGCAATCAAAGGAGCGGGAGTTATGAGACCCAGTACTTC; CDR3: CASNQRSGSYETQYF
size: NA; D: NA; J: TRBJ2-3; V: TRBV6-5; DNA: TGTGCCAGCAGTTACCCTACAGGTCCCCACACAGATACGCAGTATTTT; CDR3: CASSYPTGPHTDTQYF
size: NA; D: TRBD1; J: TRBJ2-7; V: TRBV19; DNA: TGTGCCAGTAGTACGGAACAGGGGGTGACCTACGAGCAGTACTTC; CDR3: CASSTEQGVTYEQYF
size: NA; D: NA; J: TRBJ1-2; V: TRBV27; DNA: TGTGCCAGCAGTTCCCGTCATGAGCTGTTTGGGCTTGGCTACACCTTC; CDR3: CASSSRHELFGLGYTF
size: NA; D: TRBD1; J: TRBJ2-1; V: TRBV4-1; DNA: TGCGCCAGCAGCTGGGACAGGGGGAATGAGCAGTTCTTC; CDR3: CASSWDRGNEQFF
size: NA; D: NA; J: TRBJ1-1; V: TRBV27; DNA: TGTGCCAGCATCCCGACCGGGAAGACTGAAGCTTTCTTT; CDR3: CASIPTGKTEAFF
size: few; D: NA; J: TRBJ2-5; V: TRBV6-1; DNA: TGTGCCAGCAGTGAAAATCCACTTCACCAAGAGACCCAGTACTTC; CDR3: CASSENPLHQETQYF
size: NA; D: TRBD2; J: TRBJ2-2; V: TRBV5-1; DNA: TGCGCCAGCAGCTTTCGGCTAGCGGACACCGGGGAGCTGTTTTTT; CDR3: CASSFRLADTGELFF
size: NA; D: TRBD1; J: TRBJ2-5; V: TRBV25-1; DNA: TGTGCCAGCAGTGAATATTTCGGGACAGGGGGCGCGGAGACCCAGTACTTC; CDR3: CASSEYFGTGGAETQYF